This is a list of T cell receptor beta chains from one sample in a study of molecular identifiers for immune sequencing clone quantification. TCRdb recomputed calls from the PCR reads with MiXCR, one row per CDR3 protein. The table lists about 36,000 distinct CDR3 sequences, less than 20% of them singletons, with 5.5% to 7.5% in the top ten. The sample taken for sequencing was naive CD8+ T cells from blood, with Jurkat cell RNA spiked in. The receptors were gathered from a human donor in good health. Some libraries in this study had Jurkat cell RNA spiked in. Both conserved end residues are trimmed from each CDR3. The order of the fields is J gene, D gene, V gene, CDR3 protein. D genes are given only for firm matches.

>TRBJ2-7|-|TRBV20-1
SARRDIYSYEQY
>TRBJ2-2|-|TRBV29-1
SVLSTNTGELF
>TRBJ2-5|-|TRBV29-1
SVGGWRDSQETQY
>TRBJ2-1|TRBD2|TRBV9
ASSAGLAGGPPYNEQF
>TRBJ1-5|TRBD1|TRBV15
ATSRVSTGANQPQH
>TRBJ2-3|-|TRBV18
ASSSDKLADTQY
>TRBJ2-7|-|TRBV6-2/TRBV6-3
ASSYRSADEQY
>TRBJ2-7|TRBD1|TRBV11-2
ASSFGQGRSYEQY
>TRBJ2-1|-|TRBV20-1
SAEADVGGEQF
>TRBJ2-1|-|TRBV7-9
ASMSPTYNEQF
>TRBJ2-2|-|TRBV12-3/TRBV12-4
ASSPTYTGELF
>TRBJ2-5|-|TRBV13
ASSLYQETQY
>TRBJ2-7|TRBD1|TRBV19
ATGQGGTYEQY
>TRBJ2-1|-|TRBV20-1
SAKGMIEQF
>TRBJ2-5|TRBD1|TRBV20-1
SAKGGDRPQETQY
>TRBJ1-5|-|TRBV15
ATSSGQLSNQPQH
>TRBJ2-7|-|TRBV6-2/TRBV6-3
ASSYGLNLYEQY
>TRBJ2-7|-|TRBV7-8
ASSLGAEPLHEQY
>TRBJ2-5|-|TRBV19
ASSIWVSIQETQY
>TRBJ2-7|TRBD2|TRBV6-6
ASSYSGLAGIKGTYEQY
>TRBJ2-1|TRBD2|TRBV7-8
ASGTSVNNEQF
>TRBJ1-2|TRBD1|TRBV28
ASSSPSDRGLRGYT
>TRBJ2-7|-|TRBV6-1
ASSVGRDFYEQY
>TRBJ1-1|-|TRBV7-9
ASSRTDTREAF
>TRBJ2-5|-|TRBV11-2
ASSPADGETQY
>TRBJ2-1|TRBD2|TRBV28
ASSGTSSYNEQF
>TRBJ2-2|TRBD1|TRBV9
ASSAPPRQGANTGELF
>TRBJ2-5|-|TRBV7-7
ASSLVAGSETQY